Detailed here is one T cell receptor (beta chain). The data originate from a study of tumor T cells in aggressive B-cell lymphoma. Libraries were prepared by immunoSEQ multiplex PCR; TCRdb keeps only in-frame clonotypes and omits some of them. Found here are 6,000 to 8,500 clones, roughly 80% of them singletons; the top ten hold 2.7%. The CDR3 totals 17 residues. The V gene's germline CDR1 is SGHTA and CDR2 FQGTGA. After removal of 5 bases from V and 0 bases from J, the junction contained 7 bases not matched to a gene. The receptor was isolated from an adult with diffuse large B cell lymphoma. The V and J genes are TRBV7-3 and TRBJ1-1; TRBD1 matches at 12 bases. What was sequenced was tumor tissue. CDR3 loop: CASSPRDRGPLNTEAFF. Written as DNA, the CDR3 is TGTGCCAGCAGCCCCCGGGACAGGGGGCCTCTGAACACTGAAGCTTTCTTT.